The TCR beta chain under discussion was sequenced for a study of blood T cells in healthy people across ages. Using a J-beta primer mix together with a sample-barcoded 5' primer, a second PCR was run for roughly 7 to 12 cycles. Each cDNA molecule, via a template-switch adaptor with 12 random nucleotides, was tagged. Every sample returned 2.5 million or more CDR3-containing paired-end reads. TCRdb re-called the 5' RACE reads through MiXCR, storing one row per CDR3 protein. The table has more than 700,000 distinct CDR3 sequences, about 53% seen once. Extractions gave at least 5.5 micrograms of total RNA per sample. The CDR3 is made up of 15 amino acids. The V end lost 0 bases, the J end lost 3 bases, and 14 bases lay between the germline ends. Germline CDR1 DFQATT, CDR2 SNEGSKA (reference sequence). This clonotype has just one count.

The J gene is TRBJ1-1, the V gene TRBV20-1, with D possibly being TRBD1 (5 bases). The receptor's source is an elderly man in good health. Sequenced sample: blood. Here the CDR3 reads CSARDRGREDTEAFF. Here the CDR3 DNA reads TGCAGTGCTAGAGATCGGGGCAGGGAGGACACTGAAGCTTTCTTT.